Listed here is a single TCR beta chain. Produced via immunoSEQ multiplex PCR; TCRdb's table is partial and in-frame only. The sample yields 9,500 to 15,000 clones, about nine tenths seen once. The sample belongs to a study of chemoradiotherapy in HPV16-positive cancers. Overall study context: Candidate HPV-specific T-cell clones and common TCR motifs came from functional assays in a couple of HPV16-positive patients.

Germline V gives CDR1 SGHRS, CDR2 YFSETQ. This CDR3 comprises 17 residues. V shed 0 bases and J 10 bases; nucleotides not matched to a gene: 10. V gene TRBV5-1 combines with J gene TRBJ1-6, with 10 nucleotides matching TRBD1. The sample here was blood, taken from a patient who underwent chemoradiotherapy. The source of this sequence is a human donor with HPV-associated anogenital cancer. This CDR3 reads CASSLDSGTGVGSPLHF. The CDR3 coding sequence is TGCGCCAGCAGCTTGGATAGCGGGACAGGGGTAGGATCACCCCTCCACTTT.